Below, one T cell receptor (beta chain) is given with its context. Its antigen is still unknown. TCRdb reworked the 5' RACE reads into one entry per CDR3 protein, no DNA. This listing includes around 99,000 distinct CDR3 sequences. The sample is drawn from a study of monozygotic twins with inflammatory bowel disease. Whole-study findings and limits: Variability in patient repertoires may have come partly from differing immunosuppressive treatments.

The specimen sequenced was blood. This TCR was recovered from a human donor with ulcerative colitis or Crohn's disease, or a healthy co-twin of an affected twin (not recorded which).

The CDR3 here is CASSSGPEQFF. The gene calls are TRBV7-6 and TRBJ2-1; the D call from TCRdb, TRBD2, cannot be confirmed without DNA. The CDR3 sequence is 11 residues long. Germline assignment: CDR1 SGHVS and CDR2 FNYEAQ.